This TCR beta chain was sequenced for a study of graft-versus-host responses after intestinal transplantation. On the study more broadly: Tacrolimus and steroids were given for about three years to all recipients after anti-thymocyte globulin induction.

TCRdb keeps only in-frame clones here, not all; method: immunoSEQ multiplex PCR. The sample carries fewer than 15,000 clones, 25% to 35% recorded once. The CDR3 has 14 amino acids. With 1 base removed from V and 2 bases from J, the gap between germline ends came to 9 bases. Per the germline V gene, CDR1 is SGHDT and CDR2 is YYEEEE. The chain couples TRBV5-6 to TRBJ2-5; D not resolved. This TCR derives from a human patient who received an intestinal transplant. Sequencing was performed on alloreactive CD4+ T cells from a mixed lymphocyte reaction culture, taken before intestinal transplant. Subset described: CFSE-low proliferating T cells sorted from roughly six-day pre-transplant mixed lymphocyte reaction (GvH or HvG direction). The CDR3 loop is CASSLRLIQETQYF. The CDR3, as DNA: TGTGCCAGCAGCTTGAGGCTAATTCAAGAGACCCAGTACTTC. Full variable domain (missing parts from reference TRBV5-6 and TRBJ2-5): DAGVTQSPTHLIKTRGQQVTLRCSPKSGHDTVSWYQQALGQGPQFIFQYYEEEERQRGNFPDRFSGHQFPNYSSELNVNALLLGDSALYLCASSLRLIQETQYFGPGTRLLVL.